This TCR beta chain was identified in a study of CD8+ T cells in alopecia areata. As for treatment: oral pan-JAK inhibitor, 5-10 mg twice daily. RNA extraction was followed by reverse transcription into cDNA, which acted as the sequencing template. This table comes from immunoSEQ multiplex PCR, and its TCRdb copy is limited to in-frame clones, with some not included. The sample has approximately 220,000 clones; approximately 38% are singletons. The CDR3 sequence is 17 residues long. Trimming at V came to 3 bases and at J to 0 bases, leaving 10 bases not matched to a gene. The germline V gene has CDR1 KGHSH and CDR2 LQKENI. This clone was counted a few times.

The specimen comprised CD4+ T cells sorted from blood, sampled around week 31, from a patient treated with tofacitinib. The source is a human donor with alopecia areata. V usage is TRBV18 and J usage is TRBJ1-2; 7 bases align to TRBD1. As DNA, the CDR3 is TGTGCCAGCTCACCTCAATCAGGGGGACGGGCTAACTATGGCTACACCTTC. Its translation is CASSPQSGGRANYGYTF.